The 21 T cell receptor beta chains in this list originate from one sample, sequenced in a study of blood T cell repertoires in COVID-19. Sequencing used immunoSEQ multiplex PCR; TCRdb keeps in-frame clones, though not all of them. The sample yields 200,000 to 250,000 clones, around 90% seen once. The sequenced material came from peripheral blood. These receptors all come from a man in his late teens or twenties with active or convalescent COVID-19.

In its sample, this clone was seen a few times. The CDR3 bases are TGTGCCAGCAGCTCTAGGAAGACCCAGTACTTC. It encodes CASSSRKTQYF. This chain joins TRBV27 and TRBJ2-5; D uncertain. Germline CDR1 and CDR2: MNHEY and SMNVEV (reference sequence). V was pared by 6 bases and J by 6 bases, with 8 bases between. CDR3 length equals 11 residues.

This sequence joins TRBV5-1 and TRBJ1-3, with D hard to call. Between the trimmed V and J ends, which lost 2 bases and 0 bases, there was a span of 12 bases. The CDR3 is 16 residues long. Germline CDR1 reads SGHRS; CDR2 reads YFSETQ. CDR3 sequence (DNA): TGCGCCAGCAGCTTCAGCGAGCCCTTCTCTGGAAACACCATATATTTT. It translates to CASSFSEPFSGNTIYF.

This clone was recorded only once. This chain's CDR3 is CASSKDGGVTAEKLFF. The CDR3 DNA follows: TGTGCCAGCAGCAAAGATGGGGGCGTAACAGCTGAAAAACTGTTTTTT. The chain uses TRBV21-1 and TRBJ1-4; the DNA was not used to check the table's D call, TRBD1. TRBV21-1 constitutes a pseudogene. This CDR3 is 16 amino acids long.

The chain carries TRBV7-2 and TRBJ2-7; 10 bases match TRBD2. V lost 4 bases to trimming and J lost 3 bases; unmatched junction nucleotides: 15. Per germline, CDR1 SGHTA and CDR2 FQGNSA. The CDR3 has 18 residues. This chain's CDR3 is CASSSRTGSGRNLYEQYF. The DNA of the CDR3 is TGTGCCAGCAGCTCCCGGACCGGTAGCGGGAGGAATCTCTACGAGCAGTACTTC.

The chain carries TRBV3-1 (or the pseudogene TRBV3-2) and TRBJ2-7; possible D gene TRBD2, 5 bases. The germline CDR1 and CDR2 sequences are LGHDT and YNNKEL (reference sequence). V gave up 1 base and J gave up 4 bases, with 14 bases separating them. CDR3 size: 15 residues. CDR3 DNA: TGTGCCAGCAGCCAAGTGTCGGAACTAGATTACGAGCAGTACTTC. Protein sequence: CASSQVSELDYEQYF.

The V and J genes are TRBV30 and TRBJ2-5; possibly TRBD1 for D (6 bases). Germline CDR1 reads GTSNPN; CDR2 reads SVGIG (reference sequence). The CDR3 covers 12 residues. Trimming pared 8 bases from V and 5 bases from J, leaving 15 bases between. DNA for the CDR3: TGTGCCCGATCATACCAGGGGGAGACCCAGTACTTC. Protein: CARSYQGETQYF.

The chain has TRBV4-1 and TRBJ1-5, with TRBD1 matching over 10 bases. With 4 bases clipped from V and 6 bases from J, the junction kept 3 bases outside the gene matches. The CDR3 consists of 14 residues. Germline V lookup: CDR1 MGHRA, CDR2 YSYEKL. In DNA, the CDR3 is TGCGCCAGCAGCCCCCGACAGGGGGCTCAGCCCCAGCATTTT. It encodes CASSPRQGAQPQHF.

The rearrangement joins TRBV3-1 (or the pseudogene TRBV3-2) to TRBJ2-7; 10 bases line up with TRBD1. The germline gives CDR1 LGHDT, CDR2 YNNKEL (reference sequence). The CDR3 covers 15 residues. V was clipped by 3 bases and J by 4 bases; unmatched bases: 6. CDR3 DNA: TGTGCCAGCAGCCATCGACAGGGGGCCGGGTACGAGCAGTACTTC. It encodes CASSHRQGAGYEQYF.

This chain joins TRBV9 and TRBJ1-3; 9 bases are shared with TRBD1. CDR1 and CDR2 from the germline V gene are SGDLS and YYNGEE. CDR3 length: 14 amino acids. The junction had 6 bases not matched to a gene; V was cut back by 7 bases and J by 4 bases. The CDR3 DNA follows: TGTGCCAGCGAGACAGGGGGACCCGGAAACACCATATATTTT. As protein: CASETGGPGNTIYF. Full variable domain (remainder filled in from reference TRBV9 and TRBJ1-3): DSGVTQTPKHLITATGQRVTLRCSPRSGDLSVYWYQQSLDQGLQFLIQYYNGEERAKGNILERFSAQQFPDLHSELNLSSLELGDSALYFCASETGGPGNTIYFGEGSWLTVV.

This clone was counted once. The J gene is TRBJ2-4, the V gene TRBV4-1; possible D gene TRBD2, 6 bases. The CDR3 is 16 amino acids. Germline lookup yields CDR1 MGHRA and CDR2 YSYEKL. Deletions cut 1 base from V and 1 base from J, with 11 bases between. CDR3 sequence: CASSQVTGSAKNIQYF. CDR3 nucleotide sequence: TGCGCCAGCAGCCAAGTAACCGGGAGCGCCAAAAACATTCAGTACTTC.

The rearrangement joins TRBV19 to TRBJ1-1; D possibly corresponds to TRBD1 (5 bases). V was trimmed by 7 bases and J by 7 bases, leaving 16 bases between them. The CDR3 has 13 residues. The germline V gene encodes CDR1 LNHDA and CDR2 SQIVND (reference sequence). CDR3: CASKMGQPFEAFF. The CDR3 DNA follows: TGTGCCAGTAAGATGGGGCAGCCCTTTGAAGCTTTCTTT.

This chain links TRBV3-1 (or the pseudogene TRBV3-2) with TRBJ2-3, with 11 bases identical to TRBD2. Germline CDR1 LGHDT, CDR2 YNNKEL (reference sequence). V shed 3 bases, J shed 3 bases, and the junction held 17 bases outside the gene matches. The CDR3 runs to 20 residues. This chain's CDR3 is CASSQGIQLAGDFWTDTQYF. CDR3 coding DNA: TGTGCCAGCAGCCAGGGTATTCAACTAGCGGGAGATTTTTGGACAGATACGCAGTATTTT.

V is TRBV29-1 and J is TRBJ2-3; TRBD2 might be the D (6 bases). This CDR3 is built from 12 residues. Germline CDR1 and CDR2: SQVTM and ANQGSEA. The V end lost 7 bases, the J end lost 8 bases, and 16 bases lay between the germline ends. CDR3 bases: TGCAGCGACCACCCCGGGGGAGGTACGCAGTATTTT. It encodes CSDHPGGGTQYF.

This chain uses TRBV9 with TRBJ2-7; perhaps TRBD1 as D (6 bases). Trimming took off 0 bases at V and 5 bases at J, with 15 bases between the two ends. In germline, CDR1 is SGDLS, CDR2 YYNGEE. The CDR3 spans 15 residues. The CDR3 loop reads CASSVAGVRGDEQYF. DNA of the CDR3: TGTGCCAGCAGCGTAGCAGGGGTCAGGGGAGACGAGCAGTACTTC.

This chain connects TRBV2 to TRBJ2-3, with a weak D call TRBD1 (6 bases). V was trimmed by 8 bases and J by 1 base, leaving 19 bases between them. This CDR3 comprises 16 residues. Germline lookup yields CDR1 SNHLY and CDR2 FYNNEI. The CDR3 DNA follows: TGTGCCAGCGGAAAAGGAGACAGGAGTCGCACAGATACGCAGTATTTT. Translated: CASGKGDRSRTDTQYF.

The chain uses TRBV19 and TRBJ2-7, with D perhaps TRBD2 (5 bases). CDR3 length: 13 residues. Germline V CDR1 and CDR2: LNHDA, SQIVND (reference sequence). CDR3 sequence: CGLSGSPPYEQYF. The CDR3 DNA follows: TGTGGACTGTCGGGGTCCCCCCCCTACGAGCAGTACTTC.

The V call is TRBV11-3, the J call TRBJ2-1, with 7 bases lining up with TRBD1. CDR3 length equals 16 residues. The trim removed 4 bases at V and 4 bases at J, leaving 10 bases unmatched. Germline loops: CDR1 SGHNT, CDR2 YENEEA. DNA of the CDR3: TGTGCCAGCAGCTCTCGACCGGGACAGCCTTACAATGAGCAGTTCTTC. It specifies CASSSRPGQPYNEQFF.

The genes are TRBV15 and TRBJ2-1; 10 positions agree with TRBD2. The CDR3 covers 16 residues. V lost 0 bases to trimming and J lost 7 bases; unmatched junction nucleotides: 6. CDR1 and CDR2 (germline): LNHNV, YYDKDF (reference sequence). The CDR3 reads CATSRDLAGGSNEQFF. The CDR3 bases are TGTGCCACCAGCAGAGATTTAGCGGGGGGATCGAATGAGCAGTTCTTC.

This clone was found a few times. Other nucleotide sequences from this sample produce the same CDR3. The CDR3: CASRATGQTYEQYF. CDR3 DNA sequence: TGTGCAAGTCGCGCTACGGGACAAACCTACGAGCAGTACTTC. The J gene is TRBJ2-7, the V gene TRBV12-2; the table's D call TRBD1 went unverified against the DNA. TRBV12-2 is reported as a pseudogene. This CDR3 has 14 amino acids.

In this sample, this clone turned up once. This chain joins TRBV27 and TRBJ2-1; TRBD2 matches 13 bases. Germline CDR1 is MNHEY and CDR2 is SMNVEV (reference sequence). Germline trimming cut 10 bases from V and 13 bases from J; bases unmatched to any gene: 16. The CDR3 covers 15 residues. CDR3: CATTLWGTSGNAQFF. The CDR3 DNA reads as TGTGCCACTACACTTTGGGGGACTAGCGGGAATGCCCAGTTCTTC.

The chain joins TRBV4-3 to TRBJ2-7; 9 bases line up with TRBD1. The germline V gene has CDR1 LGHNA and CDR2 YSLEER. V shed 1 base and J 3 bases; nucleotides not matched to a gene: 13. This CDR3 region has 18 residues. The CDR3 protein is CASSQVGGAGQGNYEQYF. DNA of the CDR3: TGCGCCAGCAGCCAAGTCGGAGGCGCGGGACAGGGAAACTACGAGCAGTACTTC.